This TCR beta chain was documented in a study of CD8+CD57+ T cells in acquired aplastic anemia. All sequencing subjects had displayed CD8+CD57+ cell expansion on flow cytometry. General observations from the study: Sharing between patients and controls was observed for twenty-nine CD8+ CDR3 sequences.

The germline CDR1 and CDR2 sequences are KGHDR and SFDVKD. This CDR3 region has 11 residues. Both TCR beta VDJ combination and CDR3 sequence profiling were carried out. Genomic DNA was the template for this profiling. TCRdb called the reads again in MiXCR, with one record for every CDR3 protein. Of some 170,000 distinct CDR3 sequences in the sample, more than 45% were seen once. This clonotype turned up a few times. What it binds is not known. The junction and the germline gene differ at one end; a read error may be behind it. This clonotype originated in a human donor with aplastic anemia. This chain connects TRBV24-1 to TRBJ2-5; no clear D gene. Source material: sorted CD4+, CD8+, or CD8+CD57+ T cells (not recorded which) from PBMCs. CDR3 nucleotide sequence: TGTGCCACCAGTGATTTGAGACCTGGAAACTTC. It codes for CATSDLRPGNF.